This T cell receptor beta chain was retrieved from a study of shared clonotypes between healthy human individuals (dated by TCRdb to the early 2020s). As for the study more broadly: Two women and a few men aged 18 to 49 years were included in the cohort. To increase sequencing depth and limit assay-specific biases, different laboratories used diverse techniques to prepare libraries and sequence TCR repertoires. Each donor's leukapheresis produced roughly between about 0.8 and 10 billion PBMCs. For each donor, CD4 naive and CD4 memory were each run on three plates, CD8 naive on two plates, and CD8 memory on one plate. The study deeply sequenced blood TCR repertoires of about 5 healthy adults to estimate repertoire size and the extent of clonotype sharing between individuals.

Concerning this clone: Its antigen target is currently unknown. Base quality data are lacking; no much larger clone is found one base away.

From the germline V gene, CDR1 is SQVTM and CDR2 is ANQGSEA. V gives up 7 bases and J gives up 7 bases, and the segment between their germline ends measures 14 bases. Counted from cysteine to phenylalanine, this CDR3 has 12 amino acids. Only the CDR3 DNA is retained, 36 bases long and in frame from the first base. Results and caveats for the whole study, not just this receptor: Because the study included only a small number of donors, the genetic and exposure-history diversity represented was limited. Estimated clonotype richness was generally larger for naive than for memory subsets. Clonotypes shared by all four sorted-subset donors showed higher generation probabilities than non-shared clonotypes. About 5% of naive CD4, around 3.6% of naive CD8, approximately 2.2% of memory CD4, and around 0.42% of memory CD8 clonotypes were shared across several donors. Based on pairwise subsampling, the degree of clonotype sharing among donors was expected to be affected by sequencing depth. Only blood was sampled, and tissue TCR repertoires likely differ from those in blood. Incomplete sequencing was indicated by rarefaction of sorted-subset datasets, despite the large sequencing depth.

Donors were healthy HIV-negative adults with no recently reported acute infections or vaccinations. Every donor was a Caucasian adult residing in Nashville, Tennessee, USA. CD4+ T cells were enriched by magnetic negative selection, after which naive cells were positively selected on CD45RA and the negative fraction was taken as the memory subset. After blood collection by leukapheresis, PBMCs were isolated using Ficoll-Histopaque density gradient centrifugation and then cryopreserved in the vapor phase of liquid nitrogen. Analytical flow cytometry was used to check the purity and quantity of every magnetically sorted T cell population. Genomic DNA was isolated from each sorted fraction and quantified by UV absorbance on a Nanodrop 2000c. Using the deep immunoSEQ assay, multiplex PCR amplified TCR CDR3 regions from genomic DNA. Extracted genomic DNA from each cell subset was spread evenly across all wells of several immunoSEQ 96-well plates, with each plate serving as a replicate. For sorted subsets, about 200 ng genomic DNA, equal to 30,000 or so T cell genomes, was loaded into each replicate PCR. The purified libraries were quantified using a Qubit 3.0 fluorometer, sized with a Bioanalyzer 2100, and then quantified again using the KAPA Library Quantification kit. Every immunoSEQ 96-well plate was sequenced on a dedicated single-read 150-cycle Illumina NextSeq 550 flow cell. Regarding the original processing steps: Because the immunoSEQ output included only junctional sequences and no quality scores, the filtering could not be the same as the filtering used for full-length reads. Sequences were annotated with PyIR, a Python wrapper for IgBLAST v1.9, using IMGT germline references to assign V/J genes and CDR3. Any read was removed if the V/J assignment was weak (E-value above 1e-6), the CDR3 was missing, or the read contained stop codons, out-of-frame junctions, or ambiguous translated residues. A V3J clonotype was defined by an identical inferred V gene, J gene, and CDR3 amino acid sequence. To compute the percentage overlap between repertoires, the number of shared unique clonotypes was divided by the size of the smaller repertoire. Three approaches were used to assess repertoire richness: RTK rarefaction, the Chao1 estimator, and Recon v2.1 estimates of unobserved clonotypes. Generation probabilities were computed with OLGA for all TCRbeta clonotypes obtained by the gDNA method from a handful of donors. The table comes from immuneACCESS by way of TCRdb, which keeps in-frame sequences with V and J called. Part of the clones is missing from these tables; in studies checked, under half for an unresolved V gene and the rest for unknown reasons. That table furnishes V, J and clone size, whereas the DNA furnished D and trimming. Across this sample there are about 2.4 million clones, with roughly 93% seen only once. The ten largest clonotypes hold more than 0.35% of the sample.

The sample consisted of naive CD4+ T cells from PBMCs. Explained via the paper, the cell subset or site label denotes: CD45RA+ positively selected. The chain uses TRBV29-1 and TRBJ1-3, with a weak D call of TRBD1 (6 bases match). This clonotype originated in a man younger than 35 in good health. Some clones in this sample may be carry-over from other donors' samples. The sequenced DNA: TGCAGCGCTAGCAGGGGCGAGAACACCATATATTTT. Translated, it reads CSASRGENTIYF.